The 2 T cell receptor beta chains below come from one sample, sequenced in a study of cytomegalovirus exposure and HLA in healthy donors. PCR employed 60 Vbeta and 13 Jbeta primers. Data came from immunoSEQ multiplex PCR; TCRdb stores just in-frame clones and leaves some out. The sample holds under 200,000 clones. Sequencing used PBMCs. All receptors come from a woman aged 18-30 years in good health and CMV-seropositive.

This CDR3 is CASSPQDSANYGYTF. The CDR3 coding sequence is TGTGCCAGCTCACCCCAGGACAGCGCTAACTATGGCTACACCTTC. The J gene is TRBJ1-2, the V gene TRBV18, with D possibly TRBD1 on 6 matching bases. The ends were cut back, 3 bases at V and 0 bases at J, with 11 bases in the middle. CDR1 KGHSH and CDR2 LQKENI come from the germline V gene. This CDR3 region has 15 residues.

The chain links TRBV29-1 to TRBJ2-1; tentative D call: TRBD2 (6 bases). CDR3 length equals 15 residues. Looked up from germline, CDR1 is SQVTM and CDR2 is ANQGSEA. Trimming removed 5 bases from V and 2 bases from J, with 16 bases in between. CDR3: CSVSRGTVAYNEQFF. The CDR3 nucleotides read TGCAGCGTTTCCCGGGGGACTGTAGCCTACAATGAGCAGTTCTTC.